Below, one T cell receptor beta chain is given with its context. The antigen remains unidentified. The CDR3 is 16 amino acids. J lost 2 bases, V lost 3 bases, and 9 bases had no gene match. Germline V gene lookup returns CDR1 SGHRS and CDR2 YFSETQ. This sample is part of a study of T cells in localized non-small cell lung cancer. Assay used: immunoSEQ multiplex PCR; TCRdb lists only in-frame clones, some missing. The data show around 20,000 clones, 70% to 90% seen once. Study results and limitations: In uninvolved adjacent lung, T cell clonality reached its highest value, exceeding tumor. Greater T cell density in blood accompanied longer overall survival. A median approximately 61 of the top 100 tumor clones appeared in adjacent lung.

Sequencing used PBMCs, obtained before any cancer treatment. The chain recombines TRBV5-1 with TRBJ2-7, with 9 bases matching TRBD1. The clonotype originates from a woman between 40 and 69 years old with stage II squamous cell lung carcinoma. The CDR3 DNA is TGCGCCAGCAGCTCGGCTCCGGGACAGGGAGCCTACGAGCAGTACTTC. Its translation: CASSSAPGQGAYEQYF.